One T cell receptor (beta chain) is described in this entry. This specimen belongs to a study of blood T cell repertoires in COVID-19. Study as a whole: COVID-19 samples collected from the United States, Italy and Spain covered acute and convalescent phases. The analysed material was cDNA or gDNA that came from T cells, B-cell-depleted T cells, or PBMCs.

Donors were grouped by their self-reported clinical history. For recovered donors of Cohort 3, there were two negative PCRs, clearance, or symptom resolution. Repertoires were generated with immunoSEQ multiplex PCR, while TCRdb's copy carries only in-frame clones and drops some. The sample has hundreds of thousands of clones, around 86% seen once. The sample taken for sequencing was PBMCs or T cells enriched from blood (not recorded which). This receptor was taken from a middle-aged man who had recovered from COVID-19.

CDR3 coding DNA: TGTGCCAGCAGCTTATTCGGGGGACTGAACACTGAAGCTTTCTTT. This translates into CASSLFGGLNTEAFF. V and J are TRBV7-2 and TRBJ1-1; perhaps TRBD1 as D (5 bases). CDR1 is SGHTA, CDR2 FQGNSA, per germline. Trimming pared 2 bases from V and 0 bases from J, leaving 10 bases between. The CDR3 spans 15 residues.